These 32 T cell receptor beta chains were sequenced from one sample in a study of regulatory T cells in long-lasting Graves disease. Specified time point: newly diagnosed GD, antithyroid drugs for less than 3 months. The TCR library was made from RNA extracted from PBMCs. Researchers made TCR beta libraries by using iRepertoire HTBI primers and running Arm-PCR on CDR3 regions. One entry per CDR3 protein, called by TCRdb with MiXCR from the multiplex PCR reads. The sample contains 520,000 or so distinct CDR3 sequences, around 12% of which appear only once. In addition, the sample was reused for a study of T cells in Graves' hyperthyroidism and ophthalmopathy.

This specimen consisted of peripheral blood mononuclear cells (PBMCs), obtained at new diagnosis, from a patient treated with antithyroid drugs. Every receptor here comes from a woman between 25 and 40 years old with Graves disease.

This clonotype was found many times. This chain uses TRBV18 with TRBJ1-1; D gene uncertain. CDR1 KGHSH and CDR2 LQKENI come from the germline V gene. The CDR3 sequence is 14 residues long. Deletions cut 3 bases from V and 4 bases from J, with 12 bases between. The CDR3 region is CASSPTPETTEAFF. DNA for the CDR3: TGTGCCAGCTCACCGACTCCCGAGACCACTGAAGCTTTCTTT.

This clonotype was recorded a few times. The rearrangement joins TRBV20-1 to TRBJ2-7, with D possibly matching TRBD2 (7 bases). Germline CDR1 and CDR2: DFQATT and SNEGSKA (reference sequence). This CDR3 has 14 amino acids. V was trimmed by 5 bases and J by 5 bases, leaving 19 bases between them. This CDR3 reads CSAARDGGQDEQYF. The CDR3, as DNA: TGCAGTGCTGCCCGGGACGGGGGGCAAGACGAGCAGTACTTC.

The count of this clonotype is one. This likely traces to a read error, being one base from a far larger clone. The CDR3 region has the DNA TGTGCCAGCAGCTTAGTACGGACAGCAACTGATGAAAAACTGTTTTTT. This codes for CASSLVRTATDEKLFF. V gene TRBV7-2 combines with J gene TRBJ1-4, with D tentatively TRBD1 (6 bases). CDR1 and CDR2 (germline): SGHTA, FQGNSA. The CDR3 totals 16 residues.

This clonotype was seen repeatedly, ten times or more. The chain employs TRBV7-2 and TRBJ1-2; D is unresolved. Germline loops: CDR1 SGHTA, CDR2 FQGNSA. This CDR3 contains 12 residues. The V end lost 5 bases, the J end lost 7 bases, and 11 bases lay between the germline ends. This CDR3 is CASSPVGTGYTF. The CDR3, as DNA: TGTGCCAGCAGCCCCGTAGGTACTGGCTACACCTTC.

This chain uses TRBV10-3 with TRBJ1-1; the D gene is possibly TRBD1 (6 bases). Germline lookup yields CDR1 ENHRY and CDR2 SYGVKD. The V end lost 6 bases, the J end lost 0 bases, and 11 bases lay between the germline ends. CDR3 size: 14 residues. CDR3 in DNA: TGTGCCATCAGCCAGACAGGAATGAACACTGAAGCTTTCTTT. This translates into CAISQTGMNTEAFF.

This clonotype was observed a handful of times. V usage is TRBV19 and J usage is TRBJ2-5, with D tentatively TRBD2 (6 bases). Per the germline V gene, CDR1 is LNHDA and CDR2 is SQIVND (reference sequence). The CDR3 contains 14 residues. Trimming removed 6 bases at V and 4 bases at J, with 15 bases between. For the CDR3, the DNA is TGTGCCAGTAGCCCCCCGCGGGGACTAGAGACCCAGTACTTC. Amino acid sequence: CASSPPRGLETQYF.

Ten or more counts support this clonotype. The chain is built from TRBV10-3 and TRBJ2-5, with TRBD2 identical over 11 bases. The J call is uncertain, as TRBJ2-1 better fits the DNA end. Per germline, CDR1 ENHRY and CDR2 SYGVKD. There are 15 residues in the CDR3. The CDR3 DNA reads as TGTGCCATCAGTGACCCTAGCGGGAGGTATCATGAGCAGTTCTTC. Its protein is CAISDPSGRYHEQFF.

This clonotype was recorded many times. The V call is TRBV2, the J call TRBJ2-3, with D uncertain. Germline CDR1 is SNHLY and CDR2 is FYNNEI. Trimming removed 3 bases at V and 2 bases at J, with 9 bases between. This CDR3 spans 14 amino acids. CDR3 in DNA: TGTGCCAGCAGTGACAGGCGATTCACAGATACGCAGTATTTT. Its protein product is CASSDRRFTDTQYF.

This clonotype has more than one count but fewer than ten. The CDR3 reads CASSLALLAGDGTDTQYF. DNA of the CDR3: TGCGCCAGCAGCTTGGCCCTACTAGCGGGAGATGGGACAGATACGCAGTATTTT. The gene calls are TRBV5-1 and TRBJ2-3; 11 bases align to TRBD2. The CDR3 has 18 residues. Trimming took 0 bases from V and 3 from J; bases not matched to a gene: 9. Germline-derived CDR1 and CDR2 are SGHRS and YFSETQ.

The V gene is TRBV5-1, the J gene TRBJ2-3; D ambiguous. V was shortened by 4 bases and J by 1 base, with 13 bases between the two germline ends. CDR1 and CDR2 (germline): SGHRS, YFSETQ. This CDR3 has 15 amino acids. This CDR3 is CASSPDPSGTDTQYF. The CDR3 bases are TGCGCCAGCAGCCCAGACCCATCGGGCACAGATACGCAGTATTTT.

This clonotype showed up many times. This chain uses TRBV11-2 with TRBJ2-3; the match to TRBD1 covers 7 bases. Per the germline V gene, CDR1 is SGHAT and CDR2 is FQNNGV. With V trimmed by 4 bases and J by 4 bases, 11 bases remained unmatched. The CDR3 consists of 16 residues. The CDR3 coding sequence is TGTGCCAGCAGCTCACAGGGGAGTATTACCGCAGATACGCAGTATTTT. Amino acids: CASSSQGSITADTQYF.

This clonotype was seen at least ten times. The rearrangement links TRBV24-1 to TRBJ2-5, with 10 bases fitting TRBD1. J was trimmed by 5 bases and V by 4 bases; bases with no gene match: 9. Germline CDR1 is KGHDR and CDR2 is SFDVKD. The CDR3 consists of 16 residues. CDR3 sequence: CATSDWDRGGGETQYF. The DNA for the CDR3 is TGTGCCACCAGTGACTGGGACAGGGGAGGAGGGGAGACCCAGTACTTC.

This clonotype was seen many times. The chain employs TRBV12-3 or TRBV12-4 and TRBJ2-3; perhaps TRBD1 as D (5 bases). Trimming took off 3 bases at V and 4 bases at J, with 8 bases between the two ends. This CDR3 contains 13 residues. The CDR3 DNA sequence: TGTGCCAGCAGTTTTGCCAGGGCAGATACGCAGTATTTT. Protein: CASSFARADTQYF.

The gene calls are TRBV4-3 and TRBJ2-2, with 10 bases matching TRBD1. Looked up from germline, CDR1 is LGHNA and CDR2 is YSLEER. Trimming at V came to 3 bases and at J to 5 bases, leaving 9 bases not matched to a gene. This CDR3 has 17 residues. CDR3: CASSHDRGRGRTGELFF. In DNA form, the CDR3 reads TGCGCCAGCAGCCACGACAGGGGGCGAGGTCGTACCGGGGAGCTGTTTTTT.

The CDR3 sequence: CATSRDIRQGGGYTF. The CDR3 bases are TGTGCCACCAGCAGAGATATCCGACAGGGGGGTGGCTACACCTTC. The chain carries TRBV15 and TRBJ1-2, with 9 nucleotides matching TRBD1. CDR3 length equals 15 residues. V lost 0 bases and J lost 7; bases outside the gene matches: 6. Per germline, CDR1 LNHNV and CDR2 YYDKDF (reference sequence).

This clonotype was observed at least ten times. V usage is TRBV7-2 and J usage is TRBJ2-6, with TRBD1 identical over 9 bases. J was trimmed by 2 bases and V by 2 bases; bases with no gene match: 7. The CDR3 length is 18 residues. CDR1 is SGHTA and CDR2 is FQGNSA in the germline V gene. As DNA, the CDR3 is TGTGCCAGCAGCTTAATCACAGGGGGCCACCCTGGGGCCAACGTCCTGACTTTC. It codes for CASSLITGGHPGANVLTF. Using reference TRBV7-2 and TRBJ2-6 for the parts outside the CDR3, the full variable domain is GAGVSQSPSNKVTEKGKDVELRCDPISGHTALYWYRQSLGQGLEFLIYFQGNSAPDKSGLPSDRFSAERTGGSVSTLTIQRTQQEDSAVYLCASSLITGGHPGANVLTFGAGSRLTVL.

This clonotype was seen at least ten times. CDR3 loop: CATLDHGRGYTDTQYF. The CDR3 nucleotides are TGTGCCACCCTAGATCACGGCAGGGGATACACAGATACGCAGTATTTT. V and J are TRBV15 and TRBJ2-3, with D possibly matching TRBD1 (6 bases). Germline-derived CDR1 and CDR2 are LNHNV and YYDKDF (reference sequence). CDR3 size: 16 residues. Trimming took off 8 bases at V and 2 bases at J, with 20 bases between the two ends.

This clonotype was found many times. J is TRBJ1-1 and V is TRBV11-2, with unresolved D. The CDR3 covers 15 residues. Germline CDR1 SGHAT, CDR2 FQNNGV. V was shortened by 4 bases and J by 5 bases, with 17 bases between the two germline ends. CDR3 in amino acids: CASSSYKLLGTEAFF. The CDR3 DNA reads as TGTGCCAGCAGCTCATACAAATTACTGGGGACTGAAGCTTTCTTT.

The rearrangement uses TRBV5-1 and TRBJ2-3; D not certain. The V gene lost 4 bases and the J gene lost 6 bases, with 9 bases spanning the gap. The germline CDR1 and CDR2 sequences are SGHRS and YFSETQ. The CDR3 contains 12 residues. The CDR3 sequence is CASSRDSDTQYF. Here the CDR3 DNA reads TGCGCCAGCAGCCGAGACTCTGATACGCAGTATTTT.

The chain couples TRBV11-2 to TRBJ1-3; TRBD1 agrees at 9 bases. CDR3 length: 16 amino acids. The V and J ends lost 5 bases and 5 bases, in that order; junction bases with no gene match: 10. Germline assignment: CDR1 SGHAT and CDR2 FQNNGV. The DNA of the CDR3 is TGTGCCAGCAGCCCGACCGGGACAGGGCGTCGAAACACCATATATTTT. Residues: CASSPTGTGRRNTIYF.

This clonotype was found a few times. The V gene is TRBV4-1, the J gene TRBJ1-2; 9 bases are a match to TRBD1. CDR1 and CDR2 from the germline V gene are MGHRA and YSYEKL. V shed 4 bases, J shed 5 bases, and the junction held 17 bases outside the gene matches. This CDR3 is built from 18 residues. The CDR3 sequence: CASSPQGLYRGRGYGYTF. CDR3 sequence (DNA): TGCGCCAGCAGCCCCCAAGGATTATACAGGGGGCGCGGTTATGGCTACACCTTC.

The V gene is TRBV7-8, the J gene TRBJ1-2; 9 bases fit TRBD1. CDR3 length: 13 amino acids. Germline V gene sequence: CDR1 SGHVS, CDR2 FQNEAQ. With V trimmed by 4 bases and J by 7 bases, 4 bases remained unmatched. This CDR3 is CASSSGTGSGYTF. CDR3 DNA sequence: TGTGCCAGCAGCTCCGGGACAGGGAGTGGCTACACCTTC.

This clonotype was seen at least ten times. The gene calls are TRBV7-6 and TRBJ2-3; the D gene is possibly TRBD2 (5 bases). Trimming cost V 1 base and J 5 bases, with 16 bases left between them. The germline V gene has CDR1 SGHVS and CDR2 FNYEAQ. The CDR3 covers 16 residues. CDR3 residues: CASSLGVAPGEDTQYF. The CDR3 region has the DNA TGTGCCAGCAGCTTAGGAGTGGCGCCCGGGGAAGATACGCAGTATTTT.

The rearrangement uses TRBV18 and TRBJ2-7, with 7 positions matching TRBD1. CDR1 is KGHSH, CDR2 LQKENI, per germline. The CDR3 loop spans 14 amino acids. The V and J ends lost 4 bases and 3 bases, in that order; junction bases with no gene match: 6. In DNA, the CDR3 is TGTGCCAGCTCACGGGCAGGGGGAGTCTACGAGCAGTACTTC. It specifies CASSRAGGVYEQYF.

In this sample, this clonotype turned up a few times. V usage is TRBV5-1 and J usage is TRBJ1-2, with D unresolved. V was clipped by 0 bases and J by 2 bases, with 8 bases between them. Germline-derived CDR1 and CDR2 are SGHRS and YFSETQ. The CDR3 runs 14 residues. The CDR3 bases are TGCGCCAGCAGCTTGGTTCCGGGGAACTATGGCTACACCTTC. Protein product: CASSLVPGNYGYTF.

Concerning this clonotype: Since a much larger clone is just one base distant, this may be a read error. The CDR3 end shows no conserved phenylalanine or tryptophan, and so a read error is likely. The rearrangement joins TRBV6-2 or TRBV6-3 to TRBJ2-3; TRBD1 matches 8 bases. V lost 5 bases and J lost 4; bases outside the gene matches: 5. The V gene's germline CDR1 is MNHEY and CDR2 SVGEGT. The length of the CDR3 is 14 residues. The CDR3 reads CASSAYRGSDTQYL. Written as DNA, the CDR3 is TGTGCCAGCAGTGCCTACAGGGGGTCAGATACGCAGTATCTT.

This clonotype appeared a few times. It may be a read error: a sequence one base away is much more abundant. This rearrangement joins TRBV2 to TRBJ2-3; no definite D call. Germline CDR1 and CDR2: SNHLY and FYNNEI. V lost 8 bases, J lost 4 bases, and 13 bases lay in between. This CDR3 has 13 residues. CDR3 sequence reads: CASLSRVADTQYF. DNA for the CDR3: TGTGCCAGCCTTTCTAGGGTAGCAGATACGCAGTATTTT.

Notes on this clonotype: It may be a read error: a sequence one base away is much more abundant. The V and J genes are TRBV7-9 and TRBJ1-2, with D tentatively TRBD1 (6 bases). The CDR3 is 13 amino acids. Trimming cost V 0 bases and J 4 bases, with 6 bases left between them. Germline V gene lookup returns CDR1 SEHNR and CDR2 FQNEAQ (reference sequence). CDR3: CASSLARGYGYTF. CDR3 DNA: TGTGCCAGCAGCTTAGCCAGGGGCTATGGCTACACCTTC.

This clonotype was recorded many times. The chain combines TRBV7-9 with TRBJ2-6, with TRBD1 matching over 11 bases. The J segment lost 1 base and the V segment lost 1 base, leaving 9 bases of the junction unmatched. CDR1 and CDR2 (germline): SEHNR, FQNEAQ (reference sequence). The CDR3 is 20 amino acids. The CDR3 spells CASSLDRTGGVSSGANVLTF. DNA of the CDR3: TGTGCCAGCAGCTTAGACCGGACAGGGGGCGTATCGTCTGGGGCCAACGTCCTGACTTTC.

This clonotype was seen many times. This chain joins TRBV10-3 and TRBJ1-4; the match to TRBD1 covers 8 bases. The CDR3 sequence is 15 residues long. V was pared by 2 bases and J by 10 bases, with 9 bases of the junction left unmatched. Germline CDR1 ENHRY, CDR2 SYGVKD. CDR3 DNA sequence: TGTGCCATCAGTGAGCGAGGACAGGGAGACGGAAAACTGTTTTTT. This codes for CAISERGQGDGKLFF.

This clonotype appeared many times. The rearrangement uses TRBV10-3 and TRBJ2-1, with 7 bases identical to TRBD2. Per the germline V gene, CDR1 is ENHRY and CDR2 is SYGVKD. V shed 2 bases, J shed 14 bases, and the junction held 6 bases outside the gene matches. The CDR3 has 12 amino acids. CDR3 coding DNA: TGTGCCATCAGTGAGGGACTAGGCTGGGAGTTCTTC. Translation: CAISEGLGWEFF.

This clonotype appeared a single time. The chain is built from TRBV28 and TRBJ2-5, with 8 bases lining up with TRBD2. CDR1 is MDHEN and CDR2 is SYDVKM in the germline V gene. The CDR3 has 15 residues. Trimming removed 5 bases from V and 5 bases from J; junction bases left unmatched: 10. Here the CDR3 reads CASSPPSGRAETQYF. DNA of the CDR3: TGTGCCAGCAGTCCTCCTAGCGGGCGGGCGGAGACCCAGTACTTC.